This entry lists 3 T cell receptor beta chains sequenced from one sample in a study of T cells in Graves' hyperthyroidism and ophthalmopathy. RNA transcripts were the template for amplifying TCR beta CDR3 regions. A first-round RT-PCR of the TCR CDR3 used the HTBI primer set. TCRdb reanalysed the multiplex PCR reads using MiXCR and keeps one entry per CDR3 protein. The table shows hundreds of thousands of distinct CDR3 sequences, with around a third occurring only once. Specimen: blood. The receptors stem from a woman between 40 and 50 years old with Graves' hyperthyroidism.

J is TRBJ1-2 and V is TRBV11-2, with 11 bases fitting TRBD1. Germline V gives CDR1 SGHAT, CDR2 FQNNGV. This CDR3 is 14 amino acids long. Trimming took 3 bases from V and 8 from J; bases not matched to a gene: 5. In nucleotides, the CDR3 is TGTGCCAGCAGCTTGGACAGGGGGCCTTACGGCTACACCTTC. Its protein product is CASSLDRGPYGYTF.

The chain couples TRBV29-1 to TRBJ1-3; 7 bases agree with TRBD1. The CDR3 is 12 amino acids. J gave up 7 bases and V 3 bases, and 3 bases lay outside the gene matches. Germline loops: CDR1 SQVTM, CDR2 ANQGSEA. The CDR3 protein is CSVDGGQNTIYF. CDR3 DNA: TGCAGCGTTGATGGGGGACAGAACACCATATATTTT.

The chain is built from TRBV4-2 and TRBJ1-6, with D possibly being TRBD1 (6 bases). The CDR3 is 19 residues long. Trimming pared 0 bases from V and 3 bases from J, leaving 18 bases between. Germline lookup yields CDR1 LGHNA and CDR2 YNFKEQ. DNA for the CDR3: TGTGCCAGCAGCCAAGATGATCCGCAAGGGGGACTCTATAATTCACCCCTCCACTTT. This sequence encodes CASSQDDPQGGLYNSPLHF.